This TCR beta chain was recovered during a study of spatial heterogeneity in lung cancer. For the study at large: The study consistently detected more beta-chain than alpha-chain sequences.

Carried by each TCR cDNA molecule was a unique molecular identifier. In TCRdb, the 5' RACE reads were re-called with MiXCR into one record per CDR3 protein. The repertoire holds 75,000 to 85,000 distinct CDR3 sequences, with under 25% as singletons. Documented time point: sample taken at primary tumor resection. Researchers sequenced whole RNA taken from tumor, nontumor lung or frozen PBMC without sorting. This CDR3 has 14 amino acids. Per the germline V gene, CDR1 is SSHAT and CDR2 is FNYEAQ (reference sequence). This clonotype was detected many times. One end of the junction does not line up with germline, which may come from a read error.

Here the sequenced sample was PBMCs, taken at surgery. The TCR comes from a male donor with early-stage non-small cell lung cancer. The chain combines TRBV7-7 with TRBJ2-7; 9 nucleotides align to TRBD1. The CDR3 here is CASSPATGGGEQYF. The CDR3 bases are TGTGCTAGCAGCCCCGCTACAGGGGGCGGCGAGCAGTACTTC.